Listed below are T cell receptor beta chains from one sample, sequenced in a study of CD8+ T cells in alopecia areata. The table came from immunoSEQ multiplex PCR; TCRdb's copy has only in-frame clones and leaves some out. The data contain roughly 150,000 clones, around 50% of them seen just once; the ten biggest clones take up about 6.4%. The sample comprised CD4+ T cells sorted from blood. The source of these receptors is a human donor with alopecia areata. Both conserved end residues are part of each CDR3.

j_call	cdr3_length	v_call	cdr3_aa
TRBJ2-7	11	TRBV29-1	CSARDAYEQYF
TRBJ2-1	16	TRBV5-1	CASSPILAPGVNEQFF
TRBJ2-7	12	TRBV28	CATGTARGEQYF
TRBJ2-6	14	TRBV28	CASNPPSGANVLTF
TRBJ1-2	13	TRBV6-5	CASRKGTVYGYTF
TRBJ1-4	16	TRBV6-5	CASSYISSRVREKLFF
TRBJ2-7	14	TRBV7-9	CASSPRTVPYEQYF
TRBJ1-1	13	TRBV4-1	CASSHEGVTEAFF
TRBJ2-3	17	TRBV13	CASSTTPIGTARSTQYF
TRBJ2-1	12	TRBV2	CASSYREGEQFF
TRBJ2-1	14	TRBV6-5	CASSSRAGYDEQFF
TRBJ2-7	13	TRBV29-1	CSVALLAGYEQYF
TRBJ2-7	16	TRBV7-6	CASSPGLAGTRVEQYF
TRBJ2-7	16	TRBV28	CASSEGQGLLTYEQYF
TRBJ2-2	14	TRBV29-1	CSVEIPRNTGELFF
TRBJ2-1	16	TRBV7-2	CASSLSMGLTYNEQFF
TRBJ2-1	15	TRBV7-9	CASSSRLAERNEQFF
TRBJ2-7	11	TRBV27	CASKQAYEQYF
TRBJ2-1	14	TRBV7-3	CASSPQDRNNEQFF
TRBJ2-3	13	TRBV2	CASSGRGTDTQYF